This entry concerns a single T cell receptor beta chain. The target antigen is unknown. Primers for the PCR totalled 60 Vbeta and 13 Jbeta. Measured with immunoSEQ multiplex PCR; TCRdb has only the in-frame clones, and not every one. The top ten clones hold 0.79% of a sample with some 110,000 clones, about 70% of them seen once. Trimming shortened V by 3 bases and J by 3 bases, and 11 bases separated the two germline ends. CDR3 length equals 14 residues. Per germline, CDR1 SEHNR and CDR2 FQNEAQ (reference sequence). The data originate from a study of cytomegalovirus exposure and HLA in healthy donors. Study-level findings and limits: Specificity of three CMV-associated chains for CMV antigens was verified in vitro. TCR beta V- and J-gene trimming was later associated with a missense DCLRE1C variant. The authors later found most CMV-associated TCR beta chains appeared HLA-restricted.

This sequence was found in a boy between 10 and 17 years old in good health and CMV-seronegative. The V and J genes are TRBV7-9 and TRBJ1-1, with D perhaps matching TRBD1 (5 bases). The sample was PBMCs. CDR3 in amino acids: CASSLGGSYTEAFF. DNA of the CDR3: TGTGCCAGCAGCTTGGGGGGTTCGTACACTGAAGCTTTCTTT.